Sequencing of this TCR beta chain was carried out in a study of blood T cell repertoires in COVID-19. Across the whole study: The samples span acute and convalescent COVID-19 from the United States, Italy and Spain. PBMCs, B-cell-depleted T cells, or T cells provided the cDNA or gDNA that made up the material.

Under the authors' procedure: The authors estimated nucleated cell counts from reference gene primer amplification. Produced via immunoSEQ multiplex PCR; TCRdb's table is partial and in-frame only. V, J and clone size derive from that table, while D and trimming were established from the DNA sequence. Of roughly 160,000 clones in the sample, 84% are singletons; the top ten hold 14%. This clone was detected a few times. CDR1 SGHRS and CDR2 YFSETQ come from the germline V gene. With 2 bases clipped from V and 6 bases from J, the junction kept 5 bases outside the gene matches. This CDR3 is built from 14 residues.

The clonotype comes from a man aged 18 to 35 with active or convalescent COVID-19. The genes are TRBV5-1 and TRBJ2-1; TRBD2 agrees at 7 bases. The sequenced sample consisted of peripheral blood. Here the CDR3 DNA reads TGCGCCAGCAGCTTTGGCGGGGGTAGCAATGAGCAGTTCTTC. This codes for CASSFGGGSNEQFF.